What follows is one T cell receptor (beta chain) and its context. The data originate from a study of blood T cell repertoires in COVID-19. In the original processing: It was from reference gene primer amplification that nucleated cell counts were estimated. TCRdb's table, derived via immunoSEQ multiplex PCR, lists solely in-frame clones and lacks some. From that table come the V and J calls and clone size; the DNA was used to work out D and trimming. The top ten clones hold 10% to 15% of a sample with under 250,000 clones, 82% of them seen once. From germline, CDR1 is SGDLS and CDR2 YYNGEE. Trimming stripped 2 bases from V and 6 bases from J, with 24 bases between. This CDR3 has 17 amino acids.

This clonotype originated in a woman between 35 and 50 years old with acute or convalescent COVID-19. Sequencing was carried out using peripheral blood. This sequence joins TRBV9 and TRBJ2-7, with D maybe TRBD2 (6 bases). The CDR3 loop reads CASSVGPYSGRSLEQYF. The CDR3 nucleotides read TGTGCCAGCAGCGTCGGCCCGTATAGCGGACGCTCCCTCGAGCAGTACTTC.